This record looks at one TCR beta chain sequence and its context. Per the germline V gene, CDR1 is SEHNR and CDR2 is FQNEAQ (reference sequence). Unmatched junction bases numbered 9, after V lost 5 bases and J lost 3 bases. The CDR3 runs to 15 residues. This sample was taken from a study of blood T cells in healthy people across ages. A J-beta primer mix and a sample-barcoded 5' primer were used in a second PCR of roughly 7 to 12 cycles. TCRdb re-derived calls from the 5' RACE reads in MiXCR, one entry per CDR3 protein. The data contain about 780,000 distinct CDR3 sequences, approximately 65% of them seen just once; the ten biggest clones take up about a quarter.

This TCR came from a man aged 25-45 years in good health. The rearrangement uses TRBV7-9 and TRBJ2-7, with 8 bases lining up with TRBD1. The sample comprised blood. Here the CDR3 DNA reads TGTGCCAGCAGCCCCGGGACAGGCCCTAACTACGAGCAGTACTTC. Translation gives CASSPGTGPNYEQYF.